This T cell receptor (beta chain) came from a study of PD-L1 blockade in urothelial cancer. The overall study: Atezolizumab 1,200 mg was given intravenously every 3 weeks, starting 2014. Between 0 and 3 prior chemotherapy regimens had been given to patients. Blood was evaluated 3 weeks (second dose) and 6 weeks after therapy began.

Specified time point: pretreatment peripheral blood. Each patient contributed between 1 and 8 total time points of blood mononuclear cells, pretreatment and during treatment. Clones were sequenced by immunoSEQ multiplex PCR, and TCRdb holds only the in-frame ones, with some missing. The sample yields around 82,000 clones, roughly 84% seen once. Germline V lookup: CDR1 WSHSY, CDR2 SAAADI. The J segment lost 4 bases and the V segment lost 6 bases, leaving 4 bases of the junction unmatched. This CDR3 region has 14 residues. The material sequenced was PBMCs, taken around atezolizumab (anti-PD-L1) treatment. The chain combines TRBV10-2 with TRBJ1-5; 9 bases fit TRBD1. The sequence came from a man aged 60 to 69 with urothelial cancer. The CDR3 sequence is CASRGDRANQPQHF. CDR3 DNA: TGCGCCAGCAGGGGGGACAGGGCAAATCAGCCCCAGCATTTT.